Following are 8 T cell receptor beta chains from one sample sequenced in a study of CD8+ T cells in alopecia areata. RNA was isolated and reverse transcribed to cDNA, the sequencing template. The table came from immunoSEQ multiplex PCR; TCRdb's copy has only in-frame clones and leaves some out. The repertoire holds 90,000 to 120,000 clones, with roughly 84% as singletons. Treatment specified: oral pan-JAK inhibitor, 5-10 mg twice daily. The sequences come from CD8+ T cells sorted from blood, collected at week 24, from a patient treated with tofacitinib. Receptor source: a human donor with alopecia areata.

This clone was found a few times. The chain is built from TRBV6-5 and TRBJ2-7; 9 bases fit TRBD2. The CDR3 consists of 13 residues. V was pared by 7 bases and J by 4 bases, with 5 bases of the junction left unmatched. Germline V gene sequence: CDR1 MNHEY, CDR2 SVGAGI. The CDR3 sequence: CASINSGGYEQYF. The CDR3, as DNA: TGTGCCAGCATCAATAGCGGGGGATACGAGCAGTACTTC.

For this clone: At one of its ends the junction is not consistent with the germline gene, which may arise from a read error. The V and J genes are TRBV6-6 and TRBJ1-2; D remains ambiguous. Germline V gives CDR1 MNHNY, CDR2 SVGAGI (reference sequence). This CDR3 contains 14 residues. The CDR3 nucleotides read TGTACCAGCAGTTACCCAGACAAAAACTATGGCTACACCTTC. Protein: CTSSYPDKNYGYTF.

This chain joins TRBV6-1 and TRBJ2-1; D remains ambiguous. This CDR3 is 12 amino acids long. The V gene's germline CDR1 is MNHNS and CDR2 SASEGT. Between the trimmed V and J ends, which lost 4 bases and 3 bases, there was a span of 4 bases. The CDR3: CASSARYNEQFF. As DNA, the CDR3 is TGTGCCAGCAGTGCCCGCTACAATGAGCAGTTCTTC.

The chain couples TRBV5-1 to TRBJ2-1; 8 nucleotides line up with TRBD2. CDR1 is SGHRS and CDR2 is YFSETQ in the germline V gene. The CDR3 is 15 amino acids. Trimming at V came to 4 bases and at J to 6 bases, leaving 9 bases not matched to a gene. CDR3 sequence: CASSPRTSMGNEQFF. CDR3 DNA sequence: TGCGCCAGCAGCCCGAGGACTAGCATGGGCAATGAGCAGTTCTTC. The full variable domain, with the rest looked up from reference TRBV5-1 and TRBJ2-1, is KAGVTQTPRYLIKTRGQQVTLSCSPISGHRSVSWYQQTPGQGLQFLFEYFSETQRNKGNFPGRFSGRQFSNSRSEMNVSTLELGDSALYLCASSPRTSMGNEQFFGPGTRLTVL.

The chain recombines TRBV7-2 with TRBJ2-7; 8 nucleotides align to TRBD2. The germline V gene encodes CDR1 SGHTA and CDR2 FQGNSA. V lost 1 base, J lost 2 bases, and 1 base stayed unmatched. The CDR3 length is 14 residues. The CDR3 loop is CASSLGGGTYEQYF. In nucleotides, the CDR3 is TGTGCCAGCAGCTTAGGCGGGGGGACCTACGAGCAGTACTTC.

This sequence joins TRBV13 and TRBJ2-7; D gene unclear. This CDR3 is built from 11 residues. V gave up 3 bases and J gave up 6 bases, with 6 bases separating them. Germline lookup yields CDR1 PRHDT and CDR2 FYEKMQ (reference sequence). In DNA, the CDR3 is TGTGCCAGCAGCTTGGGTCCCGAGCAGTACTTC. This codes for CASSLGPEQYF.

This clone occurred a few times. The chain is built from TRBV29-1 and TRBJ2-3; D unclear. CDR3 length equals 11 residues. Germline CDR1 SQVTM, CDR2 ANQGSEA. V shed 6 bases and J shed 5 bases, with 9 bases lying between them. The CDR3 reads CSVTDRDTQYF. CDR3 DNA: TGCAGCGTGACGGACCGAGATACGCAGTATTTT.

This clone was observed a few times. The chain joins TRBV12-5 to TRBJ1-1; TRBD1 is a possible D gene (5 bases). The V and J ends lost 7 bases and 10 bases respectively, with 25 bases between them. The length of the CDR3 is 15 residues. The V gene's germline CDR1 is LGHNT and CDR2 FRNRAP. The CDR3 DNA sequence: TGTGCTAGTGCCATCGAATCCCGGGACCCCCGCGGAGCTTTCTTT. Its protein product is CASAIESRDPRGAFF. The whole variable domain, filled in from reference TRBV12-5 and TRBJ1-1, reads DARVTQTPRHKVTEMGQEVTMRCQPILGHNTVFWYRQTMMQGLELLAYFRNRAPLDDSGMPKDRFSAEMPDATLATLKIQPSEPRDSAVYFCASAIESRDPRGAFFGQGTRLTVV.